A single T cell receptor (beta chain) is shown here with its context. Antigen unknown. The data were produced by immunoSEQ multiplex PCR, yet TCRdb's version contains in-frame clones alone and is incomplete. The table lists more than 300,000 clones, less than 90% of them singletons. CDR1 SGHRS and CDR2 YFSETQ come from the germline V gene. The CDR3 totals 19 residues. With 0 bases removed from V and 1 base from J, the gap between germline ends came to 22 bases. This sample stems from a study of Ad26.COV2.S vaccination and SARS-CoV-2 variants. Study in general: Donor participated within the Ad26.COV2.S arm of the COV1001 trial. Intramuscularly, Ad26.COV2.S was given either once or twice, 56 days apart.

General study points: Breadth, reportedly substantial, characterized the spike-specific CD8+ and CD4+ T cell responses after vaccination. For non-spike TCRs, breadth in vaccine recipients resembled that in placebo recipients.

The treatment was: approximately 18 received Ad26.COV2.S at low or high dose, single or two shots; five or six received placebo; per-sample allocation not given. Sampling was done on day 63 after the first vaccine or placebo injection. The J gene is TRBJ2-5, the V gene TRBV5-1; D is ambiguous. This receptor was obtained from a person aged 18 to 65 who received the Ad26.COV2.S COVID-19 vaccine or a placebo. The specimen was peripheral blood, collected in a trial of Ad26.COV2.S vaccine versus placebo. The CDR3 DNA is TGCGCCAGCAGCTTGGCGCGAATTGGCATGCACGGGCCCCAAGAGACCCAGTACTTC. It specifies CASSLARIGMHGPQETQYF. The full variable domain, rest sourced from reference TRBV5-1 and TRBJ2-5, is KAGVTQTPRYLIKTRGQQVTLSCSPISGHRSVSWYQQTPGQGLQFLFEYFSETQRNKGNFPGRFSGRQFSNSRSEMNVSTLELGDSALYLCASSLARIGMHGPQETQYFGPGTRLLVL.